The subject of this entry is one TCR beta chain. Each participant's cohort was designated according to participant-reported clinical history. Each recovered donor of Cohort 3 presented with two negative PCRs, clearance, or symptom resolution. Trimming removed 0 bases at V and 7 bases at J, with 6 bases between. The V gene's germline CDR1 is MNHEY and CDR2 SVGAGI. CDR3 size: 12 residues. Sequenced by immunoSEQ multiplex PCR; TCRdb stores in-frame clones only, minus some. The sample consists of about 210,000 clones, 80% to 90% of them appearing once. This record belongs to a study of blood T cell repertoires in COVID-19. Study at large: Both acute and convalescent COVID-19 samples were obtained from the United States, Italy and Spain.

The chain employs TRBV6-5 and TRBJ1-2, with D perhaps matching TRBD1 (6 bases). The TCR originated in a man aged 30 to 39 who had recovered from COVID-19. Sequenced: PBMCs or T cells enriched from blood (not recorded which). The CDR3 spells CASSYSDSGYTF. For the CDR3, the DNA is TGTGCCAGCAGTTACTCGGACAGTGGCTACACCTTC.